This TCR beta chain derives from a study of long-term antiretroviral therapy in people with HIV (dated by TCRdb to between 2021 and 2024). About the study as a whole: Collection of the earliest samples took place about a decade ahead of the 2015 WHO recommendation for immediate ART, at a time when ART was typically delayed until CD4 counts fell. This retrospective serial study examined whether starting ART and sustained HIV suppression were associated with changes in the composition and diversity of the TRB repertoire in peripheral blood. Eleven of the 30 participants with HIV were female. The cohort contributed about 200 cryopreserved PBMC samples from around 33 adults with confirmed HIV infection, collected serially over a mean of about 6 years (range 1-12). No cross-contamination during QIAcube processing was shown when test extractions of a monoclonal T-cell line were performed alongside about 30 polyclonal samples.

The study at large found these results: Because pre-ART samples had limited cell numbers, profiling was done on unsorted PBMC rather than on sorted CD4+ and CD8+ T cells. No data were available on ART adherence, viral resistance or therapy changes, limiting inferences about post-ART repertoire changes. Starting ART was linked to a significant rise in TRB diversity, yet even after long-term ART the diversity remained significantly lower than in transplant donor controls. Because PBMC availability was limited, only the TCR beta chain was sequenced, with no alpha chain pairing. The samples span the years 2004 to 2017, and the ART regimens used may be less effective than current regimens. Compared with controls, HIV repertoires had narrower CDR3 length ranges, and the network structure pointed to an antigen-experienced repertoire that shifted only slightly toward naive after ART. At every time point, the repertoire was dominated by expanded TRB clones first identified before ART initiation, although this dominance fluctuated and, in many PLHIV, declined after ART.

As concerns this clone: The specificity of this receptor is unknown. No quality values exist for individual bases; no much larger clone is one base distant.

Participants were included only if at least one PBMC sample before ART initiation and at least two post-ART samples were available. All participants with HIV were treated in the United States of America. Cryopreserved samples of about 0.95-10 million PBMC were thawed and washed before DNA extraction. At the time of the earliest PBMC sample for each participant with HIV, ages ranged from about 20 to 54 years. Each participant contributed PBMC samples from 1-4 timepoints before ART initiation and 2-8 timepoints after ART initiation, with a median of 7 samples. For every participant, serial HIV viral load, CD4+ T-cell count, ART history and demographic data were obtained. Using a Qiagen kit on a QIAcube, genomic DNA was extracted from unsorted PBMC, with samples processed in batches of 12. The immunoSEQ hsTCRB v3.0 assay was used at survey level resolution to sequence the TRB variable region. The target sequencing depth for TRB was about 40,000-55,000 T-cell genomes per sample. TRB libraries were pooled and sequenced on an Illumina MiSeq using a v3 150-cycle kit. Concerning the study's data processing: Analysis of repertoires was carried out in R inside a reproducible Nextflow workflow spanning QC, data transformation and analysis. LymphoSeq2, an R package for exploring AIRR-Seq data, was used to implement custom analyses. Several samples that yielded fewer than 5000 total TRB sequences were excluded, so that about 200 HIV repertoires were analyzed. Among the 188 retained HIV repertoires, approximately 57 were collected before ART initiation and roughly 130 were collected after ART initiation. Each repertoire was downsampled to 5000 TRB nucleotide sequences, and summary statistics were averaged across 100 downsampling iterations. Only TRB sequences with CDR3 regions of at least seven amino acids were retained for analysis. Diversity was assessed using a clonality score derived from Shannon entropy and using the Gini coefficient. In the repertoire networks, any two of the top 5000 CDR3 amino acid sequences were connected whenever the two sequences differed by an edit distance of one. GLIPH2 predicted antigen specificity groups and MHC restriction for TRB CDR3 amino acid sequences. To flag known associations with CMV, EBV, HIV or tissue antigens, CDR3 amino acid sequences were compared against VDJdb and McPAS-TCR. Pre-ART, post-ART and control groups were compared with Wilcoxon signed-rank tests and Holm-Bonferroni correction. The source is immuneACCESS, and TCRdb retained only in-frame sequences with V and J called. Part of the clones is not carried over; for the studies checked, unresolved V genes explain less than half of this, and the remainder is unexplained. That table is the source of V, J and clone size, and D and trimming were worked out from the DNA. For this sample there are under 15,000 clones; about nine tenths appear just once. 22% of the sample is held by the ten biggest clonotypes.

The CDR3 contains 16 residues, cysteine and phenylalanine counted. Just the 48-base CDR3 DNA is kept, in frame starting at base 1. Sequences SGHRS (CDR1) and YFSETQ (CDR2) are obtained from the germline V gene. The V end loses 5 bases and the J end loses 0 bases, and a stretch of 16 bases separates them. Rearrangement joined TRBV5-1 to TRBJ2-3; the D gene is perhaps TRBD1, on 7 matching bases. Sequencing was performed on unsorted PBMCs, taken 2.1 years after starting antiretroviral therapy. This receptor was obtained from a woman in her thirties or forties with HIV. The DNA sequence is TGCGCCAGCAGTCTCAGGGGGGAGACTAGCACAGATACGCAGTATTTT. It specifies CASSLRGETSTDTQYF.